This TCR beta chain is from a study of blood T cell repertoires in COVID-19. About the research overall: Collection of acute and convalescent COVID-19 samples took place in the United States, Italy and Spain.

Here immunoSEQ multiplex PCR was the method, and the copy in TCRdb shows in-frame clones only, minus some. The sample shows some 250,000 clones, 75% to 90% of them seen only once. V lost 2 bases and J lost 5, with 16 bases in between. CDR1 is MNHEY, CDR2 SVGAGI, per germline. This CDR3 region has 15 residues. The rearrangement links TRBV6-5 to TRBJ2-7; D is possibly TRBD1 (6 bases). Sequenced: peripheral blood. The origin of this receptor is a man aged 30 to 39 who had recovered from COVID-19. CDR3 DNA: TGTGCCAGCAGTTACCCCGGCCACAGGGCGGACGAGCAGTACTTC. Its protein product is CASSYPGHRADEQYF.